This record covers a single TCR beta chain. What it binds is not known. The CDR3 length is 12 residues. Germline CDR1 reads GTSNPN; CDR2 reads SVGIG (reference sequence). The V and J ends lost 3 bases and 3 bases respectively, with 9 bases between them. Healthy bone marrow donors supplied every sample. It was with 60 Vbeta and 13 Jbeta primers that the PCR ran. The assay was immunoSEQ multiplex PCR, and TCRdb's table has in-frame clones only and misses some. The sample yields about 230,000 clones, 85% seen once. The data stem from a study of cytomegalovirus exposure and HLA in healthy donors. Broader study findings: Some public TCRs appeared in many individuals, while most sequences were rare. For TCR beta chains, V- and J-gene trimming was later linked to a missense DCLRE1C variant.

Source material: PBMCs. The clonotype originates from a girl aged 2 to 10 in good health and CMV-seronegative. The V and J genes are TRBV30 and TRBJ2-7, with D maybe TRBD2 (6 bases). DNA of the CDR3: TGTGCCTGGAGGGGGGGAAGCTACGAGCAGTACTTC. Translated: CAWRGGSYEQYF.